This TCR beta chain was observed in a study of shared clonotypes between healthy human individuals. The study's findings and limits: Read depth was anticipated to influence clonotype sharing among donors.

The CDR3 loop spans 12 amino acids. Between the trimmed V and J ends, which lost 6 bases and 12 bases, there was a span of 15 bases. CDR1 and CDR2 from the germline V gene are MDHEN and SYDVKM. Assay used: immunoSEQ multiplex PCR; TCRdb lists only in-frame clones, some missing. The table has 2.3 million or so clones, more than 85% seen once; the top ten hold approximately 0.4%. Details on this clone: Antigen: not known.

The origin of this receptor is a man aged 18 to 30 in good health. Some clones in this sample may be carry-over from other donors' samples. The gene calls are TRBV28 and TRBJ2-1; no reliable D call. The specimen sequenced was naive CD4+ T cells from PBMCs. Subset defined: CD45RA+ positively selected. CDR3 sequence: CASRKPAGSQFF. In DNA, the CDR3 is TGTGCCAGCAGAAAGCCCGCAGGTTCGCAGTTCTTC. The variable domain in full, completed from reference TRBV28 and TRBJ2-1, reads DVKVTQSSRYLVKRTGEKVFLECVQDMDHENMFWYRQDPGLGLRLIYFSYDVKMKEKGDIPEGYSVSREKKERFSLILESASTNQTSMYLCASRKPAGSQFFGPGTRLTVL.